Below, one T cell receptor (beta chain) is given with its context. Assay: immunoSEQ multiplex PCR; the TCRdb copy retains only in-frame clones and omits some. Altogether roughly 310,000 clones are present, about 88% being singletons, with the ten largest covering roughly 2.6%. This sample is drawn from a study of blood T cell repertoires in COVID-19. Participant age was roughly 18 to 100 years, and participants resided in 24 US areas. Allocation to cohorts depended on clinical history reported by the participants. Two consecutive negative NP/OP PCR tests, clearance, or resolved symptoms defined Cohort 3 recovery. Trimming cost V 0 bases and J 8 bases; bases outside gene matches: 6. CDR3 length: 13 amino acids. Germline CDR1 GTSNPN, CDR2 SVGIG (reference sequence).

This TCR was recovered from a man aged 60 to 75 who had recovered from COVID-19. The chain employs TRBV30 and TRBJ1-1, with 7 bases aligning to TRBD1. Material: PBMCs or T cells enriched from blood (not recorded which). This CDR3 is CAWSVVQGTEAFF. CDR3 sequence (DNA): TGTGCCTGGAGTGTAGTACAGGGGACCGAAGCTTTCTTT.